This entry lists 17 T cell receptor beta chains sequenced from one sample in a study of response to subunit inactivated influenza vaccine. TCRdb re-called the RT-PCR reads with MiXCR, one entry per CDR3 protein. The data hold about 310,000 distinct CDR3 sequences, with about a fifth observed a single time. Source: PBMCs from blood, taken about 19 months after vaccination. These receptors were taken from a man between 50 and 69 years old who received an inactivated influenza vaccine.

This clonotype has just a few counts. V and J are TRBV4-3 and TRBJ1-1; D not certain. CDR1 is LGHNA and CDR2 is YSLEER in the germline V gene. V shed 0 bases and J shed 2 bases, with 10 bases lying between them. The length of the CDR3 is 15 residues. CDR3 DNA: TGCGCCAGCAGCCAAGAGGGGAGCCGAAACACTGAAGCTTTCTTT. Translated, it gives CASSQEGSRNTEAFF.

CDR3 DNA sequence: TGTGCCAGCAGCTCCTGGGACAGGGCCTACGAGCAGTACTTC. Its translation is CASSSWDRAYEQYF. The V and J genes are TRBV7-9 and TRBJ2-7; 9 positions agree with TRBD1. The germline gives CDR1 SEHNR, CDR2 FQNEAQ (reference sequence). The V gene end was trimmed by 4 bases and the J gene end by 2 bases; junction bases not matched to a gene: 3. This CDR3 comprises 14 residues.

This clonotype was seen a few times. The genes are TRBV28 and TRBJ1-1, with D hard to call. V lost 5 bases and J 1 base, leaving 14 bases between the germline ends. Germline lookup yields CDR1 MDHEN and CDR2 SYDVKM. CDR3 length: 15 residues. CDR3 sequence: CASSPRLRENTEAFF. DNA of the CDR3: TGTGCCAGCAGTCCCCGTTTAAGGGAGAACACTGAAGCTTTCTTT.

This clonotype was found a few times. This sequence joins TRBV5-4 and TRBJ1-4; no clear D gene. Germline values: CDR1 SGHNT, CDR2 YYREEE (reference sequence). The CDR3 has 14 residues. With 2 bases removed from V and 5 bases from J, the gap between germline ends came to 10 bases. CDR3 sequence: CASSLGGRNEKLFF. Here the CDR3 DNA reads TGTGCCAGCAGCTTAGGAGGGAGGAATGAAAAACTGTTTTTT.

This clonotype was counted only a few times. The junction differs from germline at one of its ends, possibly a read error. The genes are TRBV19 and TRBJ1-5; D is undetermined. The CDR3 is 14 residues long. The V gene's germline CDR1 is LNHDA and CDR2 SQIVND (reference sequence). The CDR3 DNA reads TGTGCCAGTAGGATAGCACTAAATTATCAGCCCCAGCATTTT. This gives the protein CASRIALNYQPQHF. Together with reference TRBV19 and TRBJ1-5, the CDR3 gives the full variable domain: DGGITQSPKYLFRKEGQNVTLSCEQNLNHDAMYWYRQDPGQGLRLIYYSQIVNDFQKGDIAEGYSVSREKKESFPLTVTSAQKNPTAFYLCASRIALNYQPQHFGDGTRLSIL.

The J gene is TRBJ2-1, the V gene TRBV10-3; 11 nucleotides match TRBD2. J gave up 7 bases and V 0 bases, and 5 bases lay outside the gene matches. The CDR3 contains 16 residues. Germline V gives CDR1 ENHRY, CDR2 SYGVKD. CDR3 bases: TGTGCCATCAGTGAGTCAATAGCGGGAGGGCAAAATGAGCAGTTCTTC. It is translated as CAISESIAGGQNEQFF.

This clonotype was detected a few times. The rearrangement uses TRBV12-3 or TRBV12-4 and TRBJ2-3; TRBD2 matches at 10 bases. V gave up 3 bases and J gave up 3 bases; unmatched junction bases: 6. CDR3 size: 16 residues. CDR3 sequence: CASSFRLAGVTDTQYF. In nucleotides, the CDR3 is TGTGCCAGCAGTTTTAGGCTAGCGGGGGTAACAGATACGCAGTATTTT.

This clonotype appeared many times. CDR3 nucleotide sequence: TGTGCCAGCAGTTTATCAGAGTGGGACAATGAGCAGTTCTTC. It yields the protein CASSLSEWDNEQFF. The rearrangement joins TRBV28 to TRBJ2-1; D is undetermined. V lost 1 base and J lost 5, with 9 bases in between. The CDR3 is made up of 14 amino acids. CDR1 is MDHEN and CDR2 is SYDVKM in the germline V gene.

V usage is TRBV4-1 and J usage is TRBJ1-4; the D is unclear. The ends were cut back, 1 base at V and 8 bases at J, with 14 bases in the middle. Germline V CDR1 and CDR2: MGHRA, YSYEKL. This CDR3 is built from 15 residues. CDR3 region: CASSQGKGGSEKLFF. CDR3 nucleotides: TGCGCCAGCAGCCAAGGGAAGGGTGGAAGCGAAAAACTGTTTTTT.

This clonotype was counted ten times or more. The chain links TRBV5-1 to TRBJ1-3, with D unclear. The V gene's germline CDR1 is SGHRS and CDR2 YFSETQ. With 1 base removed from V and 0 bases from J, the gap between germline ends came to 5 bases. The length of the CDR3 is 14 residues. CDR3 protein: CASSLYTSGNTIYF. The CDR3 DNA sequence: TGCGCCAGCAGCTTGTATACCTCTGGAAACACCATATATTTT.

This sequence joins TRBV28 and TRBJ2-3, with 7 bases identical to TRBD2. V was clipped by 7 bases and J by 5 bases; unmatched bases: 15. This CDR3 is 16 amino acids long. From germline, CDR1 is MDHEN and CDR2 SYDVKM. For the CDR3, the DNA is TGTGCCAGCACTTATTATGGCGGGAGCGTCGGAGATACGCAGTATTTT. It translates to CASTYYGGSVGDTQYF.

The V gene is TRBV4-2, the J gene TRBJ1-2; D is perhaps TRBD1 (6 bases). There are 17 residues in the CDR3. Trimming cost V 2 bases and J 1 base, with 17 bases left between them. The germline V gene has CDR1 LGHNA and CDR2 YNFKEQ. The CDR3 loop reads CASSQQGGRKINYGYTF. The CDR3, as DNA: TGTGCCAGCAGCCAACAAGGGGGACGTAAAATTAACTATGGCTACACCTTC.

The chain couples TRBV27 to TRBJ1-6, with D tentatively TRBD1 (5 bases). CDR1 and CDR2 from the germline V gene are MNHEY and SMNVEV (reference sequence). The V end lost 3 bases, the J end lost 8 bases, and 11 bases lay between the germline ends. The CDR3 loop spans 14 amino acids. CDR3 in DNA: TGTGCCAGCAGTTTCCGCAGGGAGGATTCACCCCTCCACTTT. It translates to CASSFRREDSPLHF.

The chain couples TRBV7-2 to TRBJ2-7; D is undetermined. The CDR3 length is 11 residues. Germline V gives CDR1 SGHTA, CDR2 FQGNSA. Trimming removed 3 bases from V and 3 bases from J, with 3 bases in between. CDR3 in amino acids: CASSLYYEQYF. CDR3 in DNA: TGTGCCAGCAGCTTGTACTACGAGCAGTACTTC.

This clonotype was found many times. This sequence joins TRBV15 and TRBJ1-1; 9 bases fit TRBD1. V shed 1 base and J 1 base; nucleotides not matched to a gene: 7. The CDR3 is 17 residues long. In germline, CDR1 is LNHNV, CDR2 YYDKDF (reference sequence). As DNA, the CDR3 is TGTGCCACCAGCAGAGGGACAGGGGACCCACGGAACACTGAAGCTTTCTTT. It translates to CATSRGTGDPRNTEAFF.

As for this clonotype: The junction departs from the called germline gene at one end, perhaps through a read error. CDR3 residues: CAWSVHSSTKAFF. CDR3 nucleotide sequence: TGTGCCTGGAGTGTACACAGCAGCACTAAAGCTTTCTTT. The rearrangement joins TRBV30 to TRBJ1-1; D not resolved. Germline CDR1 reads GTSNPN; CDR2 reads SVGIG (reference sequence). This CDR3 has 13 amino acids.

This clonotype was seen more than once but under ten times. The chain carries TRBV15 and TRBJ2-2; D is perhaps TRBD1 (5 bases). There are 15 residues in the CDR3. Germline-derived CDR1 and CDR2 are LNHNV and YYDKDF (reference sequence). The V and J ends lost 6 bases and 0 bases respectively, with 11 bases between them. The DNA for the CDR3 is TGTGCCACCAGAAAAGGACAACCGAACACCGGGGAGCTGTTTTTT. Translation: CATRKGQPNTGELFF.